The 32 T cell receptor beta chains reported below all come from one sample, sequenced in a study of OX40 agonist ivuxolimab in advanced cancers. The data were produced by immunoSEQ multiplex PCR, yet TCRdb's version contains in-frame clones alone and is incomplete. The sample contains 45,000 to 55,000 clones, around 80% of which appear only once. Sequences were derived from CD4+ or CD8+ T cells sorted from blood, sampled in a trial of the OX40 agonist ivuxolimab. The receptor source for this set is an adult with an advanced solid tumor such as melanoma, head and neck, liver or kidney cancer.

The gene calls are TRBV6-6 and TRBJ2-5; the D gene is possibly TRBD1 (6 bases). The germline V gene encodes CDR1 MNHNY and CDR2 SVGAGI (reference sequence). CDR3 length: 15 residues. V lost 1 base, J lost 5 bases, and 14 bases lay in between. As DNA, the CDR3 is TGTGCCAGCAGTTACTTAACCGGGACACGCGAGACCCAGTACTTC. Amino acids: CASSYLTGTRETQYF.

V gene TRBV9 combines with J gene TRBJ2-1, with 13 bases fitting TRBD2. The CDR3 extends over 20 amino acids. Germline V CDR1 and CDR2: SGDLS, YYNGEE. V lost 0 bases to trimming and J lost 5 bases; unmatched junction nucleotides: 14. The CDR3 sequence: CASSVAPSTSGRAEDNEQFF. For the CDR3, the DNA is TGTGCCAGCAGCGTAGCCCCTTCTACTAGCGGGAGGGCCGAAGACAATGAGCAGTTCTTC.

The V and J genes are TRBV19 and TRBJ2-1; D is ambiguous. This CDR3 is 17 amino acids long. Trimming shortened V by 4 bases and J by 2 bases, and 18 bases separated the two germline ends. Germline CDR1 reads LNHDA; CDR2 reads SQIVND (reference sequence). CDR3 sequence reads: CASSTLGGGATYNEQFF. The CDR3 nucleotides read TGTGCCAGTAGTACCCTGGGTGGCGGAGCTACCTACAATGAGCAGTTCTTC.

The V gene is TRBV7-9, the J gene TRBJ2-2, with D maybe TRBD1 (6 bases). The V gene's germline CDR1 is SEHNR and CDR2 FQNEAQ (reference sequence). The CDR3 runs to 15 residues. Between the trimmed V and J ends, which lost 1 base and 3 bases, there was a span of 9 bases. The CDR3 sequence: CASSLGDKDTGELFF. The CDR3 region has the DNA TGTGCCAGCAGCTTAGGGGACAAGGACACCGGGGAGCTGTTTTTT.

The chain couples TRBV6-5 to TRBJ2-7; TRBD2 agrees at 14 bases. The CDR3 has 14 residues. After removal of 6 bases from V and 12 bases from J, the junction contained 10 bases not matched to a gene. Germline V CDR1 and CDR2: MNHEY, SVGAGI. The CDR3 reads CASRSGTSGSERYF. The DNA for the CDR3 is TGTGCCAGCAGGTCCGGGACTAGCGGGAGTGAAAGGTACTTC.

The sample holds one count of this clone. V gene TRBV6-5 combines with J gene TRBJ2-3; D gene uncertain. The CDR3 extends over 12 amino acids. The germline gives CDR1 MNHEY, CDR2 SVGAGI. Deletions cut 6 bases from V and 3 bases from J, with 7 bases between. The CDR3 is CASRARTDTQYF. Here the CDR3 DNA reads TGTGCCAGCAGGGCTAGAACAGATACGCAGTATTTT.

CDR3 coding DNA: TGTGCCAGCAGTCTGCGACAGGTGTCGGACTATGGCTACACCTTC. Translated, it gives CASSLRQVSDYGYTF. J is TRBJ1-2 and V is TRBV28, with D tentatively TRBD1 (6 bases). Germline loops: CDR1 MDHEN, CDR2 SYDVKM. Between the trimmed V and J ends, which lost 5 bases and 3 bases, there was a span of 16 bases. CDR3 length: 15 amino acids.

V usage is TRBV28 and J usage is TRBJ2-3; TRBD2 agrees at 10 bases. This CDR3 is built from 16 residues. Losses at the gene ends were 5 bases for V and 3 bases for J; bases not matched to a gene: 8. Germline V lookup: CDR1 MDHEN, CDR2 SYDVKM. The DNA for the CDR3 is TGTGCCAGCAGTCCTGCTAGCGGGAGTCTGACAGATACGCAGTATTTT. It codes for CASSPASGSLTDTQYF.

This chain links TRBV11-3 with TRBJ2-1; TRBD1 might be the D (6 bases). Germline V gene data show CDR1 as SGHNT and CDR2 as YENEEA. This CDR3 is built from 12 residues. V lost 5 bases and J 9 bases, leaving 11 bases between the germline ends. This CDR3 is CASSRQVGEQFF. CDR3 DNA: TGTGCCAGCAGCCGACAGGTGGGTGAGCAGTTCTTC.

The chain carries TRBV11-2 and TRBJ2-5; 7 bases align to TRBD2. With V trimmed by 3 bases and J by 4 bases, 8 bases remained unmatched. CDR3 length equals 15 residues. Germline assignment: CDR1 SGHAT and CDR2 FQNNGV. CDR3 loop: CASSFLWIAGETQYF. CDR3 nucleotides: TGTGCCAGCAGCTTTCTCTGGATAGCGGGAGAGACCCAGTACTTC.

The chain carries TRBV4-3 and TRBJ1-2; 9 bases align to TRBD1. This CDR3 is 15 amino acids long. The ends lost 5 bases at V and 6 bases at J; junction bases unmatched: 10. Germline V lookup: CDR1 LGHNA, CDR2 YSLEER. CDR3 coding DNA: TGCGCCAGCAGCGTACAGGGGGCGCGATCGGATGGCTACACCTTC. It codes for CASSVQGARSDGYTF.

This chain joins TRBV5-1 and TRBJ2-3; D perhaps matches TRBD1 (5 bases). CDR3 length: 14 residues. Trimming removed 7 bases from V and 0 bases from J, with 12 bases in between. Germline V gives CDR1 SGHRS, CDR2 YFSETQ. In DNA, the CDR3 is TGCGCCAGCCTGAGTGGACAAAGCACAGATACGCAGTATTTT. It specifies CASLSGQSTDTQYF.

The chain links TRBV5-1 to TRBJ1-2; 11 bases are a match to TRBD1. This CDR3 region has 15 residues. After removal of 4 bases from V and 5 bases from J, the junction contained 7 bases not matched to a gene. CDR1 is SGHRS and CDR2 is YFSETQ in the germline V gene. CDR3 in DNA: TGCGCCAGCAGCACAACAGGACAGGGGGCTTATGGCTACACCTTC. Translated: CASSTTGQGAYGYTF.

The CDR3 DNA reads TGCGCCAGCAGCCAAGAGGGGGTGGCGGAGCAGTTCTTC. It codes for CASSQEGVAEQFF. The genes are TRBV4-3 and TRBJ2-1; perhaps D is TRBD1 or TRBD2 (5 bases each). V shed 0 bases and J shed 10 bases, with 10 bases lying between them. This CDR3 region has 13 residues. Germline lookup yields CDR1 LGHNA and CDR2 YSLEER.

This chain connects TRBV30 to TRBJ2-5; weak D call: TRBD2 (6 bases). Trimming stripped 3 bases from V and 2 bases from J, with 10 bases between. In germline, CDR1 is GTSNPN, CDR2 SVGIG (reference sequence). CDR3 length: 13 residues. The CDR3: CAWREGGQETQYF. The DNA for the CDR3 is TGTGCCTGGAGGGAGGGCGGGCAAGAGACCCAGTACTTC.

The chain carries TRBV25-1 and TRBJ2-1; D uncertain. The germline gives CDR1 MGHDK, CDR2 SYGVNS. Deletions cut 10 bases from V and 1 base from J, with 8 bases between. The CDR3 loop spans 12 amino acids. CDR3 amino acids: CATAWSYNEQFF. The CDR3 DNA sequence: TGTGCCACCGCCTGGTCCTACAATGAGCAGTTCTTC.

This sequence joins TRBV28 and TRBJ2-1; the D gene is possibly TRBD2 (6 bases). The V end was cut by 2 bases, the J end by 7 bases, with 12 bases between. Germline assignment: CDR1 MDHEN and CDR2 SYDVKM. This CDR3 comprises 14 residues. The DNA of the CDR3 is TGTGCCAGCAGTTTAGCGGGGCCAGTAAATGAGCAGTTCTTC. Translated, it gives CASSLAGPVNEQFF.

V gene TRBV7-8 combines with J gene TRBJ2-2; the D is unclear. CDR1 and CDR2 (germline): SGHVS, FQNEAQ. CDR3 size: 14 residues. V lost 6 bases and J lost 0, with 8 bases in between. CDR3 DNA: TGTGCCAGCAGACCCACATCGAACACCGGGGAGCTGTTTTTT. Its protein product is CASRPTSNTGELFF.

The J gene is TRBJ2-2, the V gene TRBV7-2, with 12 bases that match TRBD2. Looked up from germline, CDR1 is SGHTA and CDR2 is FQGNSA. V dropped 11 bases and J dropped 7; count of bases not matched to a gene: 8. This CDR3 has 14 residues. CDR3 in amino acids: CASGPGLAGGELFF. As DNA, the CDR3 is TGTGCCTCCGGACCGGGACTAGCGGGCGGGGAGCTGTTTTTT.

V usage is TRBV2 and J usage is TRBJ2-3, with D uncertain. The CDR3 consists of 14 residues. Looked up from germline, CDR1 is SNHLY and CDR2 is FYNNEI. Between the trimmed V and J ends, which lost 0 bases and 6 bases, there was a span of 10 bases. For the CDR3, the DNA is TGTGCCAGCAGTGAAGCGCGTCTTCTGGATACGCAGTATTTT. Its protein is CASSEARLLDTQYF.

J is TRBJ2-7 and V is TRBV15; 8 bases agree with TRBD2. Per the germline V gene, CDR1 is LNHNV and CDR2 is YYDKDF (reference sequence). Germline trimming cut 5 bases from V and 0 bases from J; bases unmatched to any gene: 9. The CDR3 has 16 amino acids. The CDR3 nucleotides read TGTGCCACCAGCTTAGGATTAAGCGGGAGCTCCTACGAGCAGTACTTC. Translation gives CATSLGLSGSSYEQYF.

V usage is TRBV5-6 and J usage is TRBJ1-1; D may be TRBD1 (5 bases). CDR1 is SGHDT, CDR2 YYEEEE, per germline. V was shortened by 4 bases and J by 0 bases, with 13 bases between the two germline ends. The CDR3 has 15 residues. The CDR3: CASSPLKGLNTEAFF. The CDR3 DNA reads TGTGCCAGCAGCCCGCTCAAGGGGTTGAACACTGAAGCTTTCTTT.

The J gene is TRBJ1-1, the V gene TRBV10-3; D is unresolved. V shed 4 bases and J shed 6 bases, with 9 bases lying between them. The germline V gene has CDR1 ENHRY and CDR2 SYGVKD. This CDR3 has 12 amino acids. CDR3 amino acids: CAISAGAAEAFF. CDR3 nucleotides: TGTGCCATCAGTGCGGGAGCTGCTGAAGCTTTCTTT.

This chain joins TRBV7-8 and TRBJ1-1; no clear D. The germline V gene encodes CDR1 SGHVS and CDR2 FQNEAQ. The CDR3 runs to 14 residues. Trimming pared 2 bases from V and 7 bases from J, leaving 14 bases between. CDR3 nucleotide sequence: TGTGCCAGCAGCTTAAGCTCGGGGTCGGGTGAAGCTTTCTTT. This gives the protein CASSLSSGSGEAFF.

The gene calls are TRBV28 and TRBJ1-1, with TRBD1 matching over 7 bases. Germline assignment: CDR1 MDHEN and CDR2 SYDVKM. This CDR3 region has 13 residues. V lost 7 bases and J lost 3; bases outside the gene matches: 5. DNA for the CDR3: TGTGCCAGCAATTTCCAGGGGGACACTGAAGCTTTCTTT. Amino acids: CASNFQGDTEAFF.

V gene TRBV4-3 combines with J gene TRBJ2-7; tentatively, D is TRBD2 (5 bases). V was trimmed by 3 bases and J by 2 bases, leaving 17 bases between them. Germline V lookup: CDR1 LGHNA, CDR2 YSLEER. This CDR3 is 16 amino acids long. The CDR3 reads CASSHRALDSAYEQYF. CDR3 nucleotide sequence: TGCGCCAGCAGCCACCGAGCTCTGGACTCCGCCTACGAGCAGTACTTC.

The rearrangement uses TRBV5-4 and TRBJ1-4; 7 bases match TRBD1. V dropped 0 bases and J dropped 10; count of bases not matched to a gene: 9. The CDR3 is 15 amino acids. CDR1 and CDR2 from the germline V gene are SGHNT and YYREEE (reference sequence). The CDR3 coding sequence is TGTGCCAGCAGCTTGGAAGGGGGCGCAGATGGAAAACTGTTTTTT. This sequence encodes CASSLEGGADGKLFF.

The chain joins TRBV13 to TRBJ2-5; D uncertain. V was pared by 0 bases and J by 0 bases, with 5 bases between. This CDR3 is 14 amino acids long. Germline loops: CDR1 PRHDT, CDR2 FYEKMQ (reference sequence). CDR3 protein: CASSLGVNQETQYF. The CDR3 nucleotides are TGTGCCAGCAGCTTAGGGGTAAACCAAGAGACCCAGTACTTC.

The chain has TRBV7-9 and TRBJ2-7; 7 nucleotides agree with TRBD1. Germline lookup yields CDR1 SEHNR and CDR2 FQNEAQ (reference sequence). With 5 bases clipped from V and 2 bases from J, the junction kept 6 bases outside the gene matches. CDR3 length: 14 residues. CDR3 DNA: TGTGCCAGCAGCCGAGGGACAGAAGCCTACGAGCAGTACTTC. It encodes CASSRGTEAYEQYF.

This clone was counted a single time. The V call is TRBV5-1, the J call TRBJ2-3; 7 positions agree with TRBD2. This CDR3 contains 14 residues. The V gene end was trimmed by 4 bases and the J gene end by 0 bases; junction bases not matched to a gene: 2. CDR1 SGHRS and CDR2 YFSETQ come from the germline V gene. For the CDR3, the DNA is TGCGCCAGCAGCCCGACTAGCAGCACAGATACGCAGTATTTT. This translates into CASSPTSSTDTQYF.

In DNA form, the CDR3 reads TGCAGCGTTGGAAAGGGGGAAAACATTCAGTACTTC. Its translation is CSVGKGENIQYF. This chain uses TRBV29-1 with TRBJ2-4; D possibly corresponds to TRBD1 (6 bases). CDR3 length: 12 amino acids. V dropped 4 bases and J dropped 5 bases, with 9 bases sitting between them. The V gene's germline CDR1 is SQVTM and CDR2 ANQGSEA. The full variable domain, in which reference TRBV29-1 and TRBJ2-4 provide the parts outside the CDR3, is SAVISQKPSRDICQRGTSLTIQCQVDSQVTMMFWYRQQPGQSLTLIATANQGSEATYESGFVIDKFPISRPNLTFSTLTVSNMSPEDSSIYLCSVGKGENIQYFGAGTRLSVL.

V is TRBV5-6 and J is TRBJ1-2; no firm D call. The CDR3 sequence is 12 residues long. Germline lookup yields CDR1 SGHDT and CDR2 YYEEEE. V was pared by 3 bases and J by 3 bases, with 6 bases between. The CDR3 loop is CASSSRDYGYTF. Here the CDR3 DNA reads TGTGCCAGCAGCTCAAGGGACTATGGCTACACCTTC.